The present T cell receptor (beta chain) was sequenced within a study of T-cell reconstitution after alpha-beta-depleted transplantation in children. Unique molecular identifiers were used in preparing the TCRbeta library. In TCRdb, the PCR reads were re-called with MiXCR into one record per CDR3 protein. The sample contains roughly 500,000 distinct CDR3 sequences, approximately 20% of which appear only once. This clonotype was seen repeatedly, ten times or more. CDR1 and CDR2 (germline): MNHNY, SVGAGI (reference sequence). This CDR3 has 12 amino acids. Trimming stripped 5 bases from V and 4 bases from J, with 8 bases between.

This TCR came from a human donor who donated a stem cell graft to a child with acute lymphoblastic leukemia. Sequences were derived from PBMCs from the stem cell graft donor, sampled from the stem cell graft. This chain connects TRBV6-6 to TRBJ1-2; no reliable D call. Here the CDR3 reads CASSPHGYGYTF. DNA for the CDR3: TGTGCCAGCAGTCCACACGGCTATGGCTACACCTTC.